The rows below give T cell receptor beta chains drawn from one sample of a study of vaccination and CD4 T cells after COVID-19. TCRdb recomputed calls from the PCR reads with MiXCR, one row per CDR3 protein. The sample lists 10,000 to 13,000 distinct CDR3 sequences; 25% to 40% were seen once. For these TCRs, the target antigens are not known. Sample: CD4+ T cells from blood, cultured in vitro. These receptors were obtained from a human donor who had recovered from COVID-19. The CDR3 runs from the conserved cysteine through the conserved F or W. A D gene is named only where the DNA matches it firmly. Not every row has a clone size; where given, it reads once, few, many or a size class.

j_call d_call clone_size v_call cdr3_nt cdr3_aa
TRBJ1-2 . few TRBV28 TGTGCCAGCAGTTCCCAGGGGAGCGCCTATGGCTACACCTTC CASSSQGSAYGYTF
TRBJ2-5 . . TRBV18 TGTGCCAGCTCACCAAGGATGGGGGCAGTGATGGAGACCCAGTACTTC CASSPRMGAVMETQYF
TRBJ2-1 . . TRBV28 TGTGCCAGCAGCACCCCTCGTAAGGCAAACAATGAGCAGTTCTTC CASSTPRKANNEQFF
TRBJ1-5 TRBD1 . TRBV2 TGTGCCAGCAGTGAAGGGACAGGCCCCCAGCCCCAGCATTTT CASSEGTGPQPQHF
TRBJ1-2 TRBD1 . TRBV19 TGTGCCAGTAGTTGGGACAGGGTTACTACGGGCTACACCTTC CASSWDRVTTGYTF
TRBJ2-7 TRBD2 . TRBV20-1 TGCAGTGTTTTGACTAGCGTCGGGTGGGAGCAGTACTTC CSVLTSVGWEQYF
TRBJ1-5 . few TRBV28 TGTGCCAGCAGTTTAAGGCGACAGCCCCAGCATTTT CASSLRRQPQHF
TRBJ2-7 . few TRBV6-2/TRBV6-3 TGTGCCAGCAGCCACGAACTCCTTCCGGGGGAGCAGTACTTC CASSHELLPGEQYF
TRBJ1-5 . . TRBV20-1 TGCAGTGCTCTCGTGGGCAGGGAAAATCAGCCCCAGCATTTT CSALVGRENQPQHF
TRBJ1-5 . medium-sized TRBV6-1 TGTGCCAGCAGTCACCGGGGCGGGGCCCAGCATTTT CASSHRGGAQHF
TRBJ1-1 . . TRBV2 TGTGCCAGCAGTGAACTATTGACAGCTTTCTTT CASSELLTAFF